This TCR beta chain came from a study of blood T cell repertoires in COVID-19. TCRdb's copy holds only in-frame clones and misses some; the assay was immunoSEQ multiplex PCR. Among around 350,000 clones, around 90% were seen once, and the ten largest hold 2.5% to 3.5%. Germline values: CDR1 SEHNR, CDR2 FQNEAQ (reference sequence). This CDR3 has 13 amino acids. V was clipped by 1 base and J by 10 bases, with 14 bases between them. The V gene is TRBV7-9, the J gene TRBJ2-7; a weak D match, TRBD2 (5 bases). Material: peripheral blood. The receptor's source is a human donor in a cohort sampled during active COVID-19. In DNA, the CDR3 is TGTGCCAGCAGCTTAGTCTCGACACCGGGACAGTACTTC. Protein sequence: CASSLVSTPGQYF.